Each of the 17 T cell receptor beta chains below was sequenced from the same sample in a study of OX40 agonist ivuxolimab in advanced cancers. Clones were sequenced by immunoSEQ multiplex PCR, and TCRdb holds only the in-frame ones, with some missing. The repertoire includes roughly 92,000 clones, 92% of them detected once, and about 3.6% sits in the top ten. Sequencing used CD4+ or CD8+ T cells sorted from blood, obtained in a trial of the OX40 agonist ivuxolimab. All receptors come from an adult with an advanced solid tumor such as melanoma, head and neck, liver or kidney cancer.

V is TRBV6-5 and J is TRBJ2-7, with 8 bases that match TRBD2. In germline, CDR1 is MNHEY, CDR2 SVGAGI. This CDR3 region has 14 residues. J lost 4 bases, V lost 4 bases, and 6 bases had no gene match. The CDR3 DNA reads TGTGCCAGCAGTTTGCGGGGGGCGGGGTACGAGCAGTACTTC. This encodes CASSLRGAGYEQYF.

The chain carries TRBV6-4 and TRBJ2-4, with D possibly TRBD1 on 6 matching bases. The germline V and J ends were trimmed by 4 bases and 1 base, with 11 bases remaining between them. This CDR3 has 15 amino acids. Germline lookup yields CDR1 MRHNA and CDR2 SNTAGT. In nucleotides, the CDR3 is TGTGCCAGCAGTGTAGAGGGGGAGGCCAAAAACATTCAGTACTTC. Its translation is CASSVEGEAKNIQYF.

The V and J genes are TRBV4-3 and TRBJ1-2; 10 bases line up with TRBD1. Germline V lookup: CDR1 LGHNA, CDR2 YSLEER. The V segment lost 1 base and the J segment 6 bases; nucleotides outside the gene matches: 5. The length of the CDR3 is 15 residues. CDR3 nucleotide sequence: TGCGCCAGCAGCCAAGCCCACGGGACAGGGGATGGCTACACCTTC. This codes for CASSQAHGTGDGYTF.

The gene calls are TRBV11-2 and TRBJ1-6, with 7 bases matching TRBD1. The CDR3 sequence is 15 residues long. The ends lost 4 bases at V and 7 bases at J; junction bases unmatched: 7. Germline values: CDR1 SGHAT, CDR2 FQNNGV. CDR3 DNA sequence: TGTGCCAGCAGCTCACAGGGGTCCTTGAATTCACCCCTCCACTTT. Protein sequence: CASSSQGSLNSPLHF. Full variable domain (outside the CDR3, taken from reference TRBV11-2 and TRBJ1-6): EAGVAQSPRYKIIEKRQSVAFWCNPISGHATLYWYQQILGQGPKLLIQFQNNGVVDDSQLPKDRFSAERLKGVDSTLKIQPAKLEDSAVYLCASSSQGSLNSPLHFGNGTRLTVT.

The V and J genes are TRBV4-3 and TRBJ1-2; D not resolved. The germline CDR1 and CDR2 sequences are LGHNA and YSLEER. The CDR3 consists of 16 residues. V lost 0 bases and J 2 bases, leaving 13 bases between the germline ends. This CDR3 reads CASSQEWTGKNYGYTF. CDR3 bases: TGCGCCAGCAGCCAAGAATGGACGGGAAAAAACTATGGCTACACCTTC.

V usage is TRBV13 and J usage is TRBJ2-3, with 10 bases lining up with TRBD1. The ends lost 4 bases at V and 3 bases at J; junction bases unmatched: 4. Germline CDR1 PRHDT, CDR2 FYEKMQ (reference sequence). The CDR3 is 15 amino acids. CDR3 DNA: TGTGCCAGCAGCTCGGACAGGGGGGAAACAGATACGCAGTATTTT. Protein sequence: CASSSDRGETDTQYF.

Only a few counts were recorded for this clone. This chain joins TRBV30 and TRBJ1-1; TRBD1 is a possible D gene (5 bases). The germline V and J ends were trimmed by 0 bases and 7 bases, with 15 bases remaining between them. Germline assignment: CDR1 GTSNPN and CDR2 SVGIG (reference sequence). CDR3 length: 14 amino acids. CDR3 sequence reads: CAWSVKGADLEAFF. The DNA of the CDR3 is TGTGCCTGGAGTGTAAAAGGGGCCGACCTTGAAGCTTTCTTT.

The chain combines TRBV27 with TRBJ1-6, with 8 bases matching TRBD1. Germline V gene sequence: CDR1 MNHEY, CDR2 SMNVEV (reference sequence). The CDR3 sequence is 14 residues long. V lost 5 bases to trimming and J lost 5 bases; unmatched junction nucleotides: 2. CDR3 coding DNA: TGTGCCAGCAGTCACAGGGGGAATAATTCACCCCTCCACTTT. Encoded protein: CASSHRGNNSPLHF.

This clone was seen once. This chain uses TRBV15 with TRBJ2-7; D gene uncertain. Trimming removed 1 base at V and 5 bases at J, with 9 bases between. This CDR3 has 13 residues. Germline CDR1 and CDR2: LNHNV and YYDKDF (reference sequence). The CDR3 loop is CATSRGIRDEQYF. As DNA, the CDR3 is TGTGCCACCAGCAGAGGGATCCGGGACGAGCAGTACTTC.

For the CDR3, the DNA is TGTGCCAGCAGCTTTAACAGGGGGCGCACCTACGAGCAGTACTTC. This translates into CASSFNRGRTYEQYF. The chain uses TRBV5-4 and TRBJ2-7; 9 nucleotides agree with TRBD1. Germline assignment: CDR1 SGHNT and CDR2 YYREEE (reference sequence). The CDR3 contains 15 residues. The V segment lost 2 bases and the J segment 2 bases; nucleotides outside the gene matches: 5.

This rearrangement joins TRBV6-1 to TRBJ1-1; D is uncertain. The CDR3 runs 11 residues. Germline V gives CDR1 MNHNS, CDR2 SASEGT. The V end lost 6 bases, the J end lost 3 bases, and 5 bases lay between the germline ends. CDR3 region: CASSWDTEAFF. For the CDR3, the DNA is TGTGCCAGCAGCTGGGACACTGAAGCTTTCTTT.

This clone occurred a few times. This rearrangement joins TRBV13 to TRBJ1-2; 7 nucleotides line up with TRBD1. With 0 bases clipped from V and 0 bases from J, the junction kept 13 bases outside the gene matches. The CDR3 covers 19 residues. CDR1 and CDR2 (germline): PRHDT, FYEKMQ (reference sequence). The CDR3 here is CASSLGGETDRDTNYGYTF. CDR3 sequence (DNA): TGTGCCAGCAGCTTAGGCGGGGAAACTGACAGGGACACTAACTATGGCTACACCTTC. The entire variable domain, with the rest obtained from reference TRBV13 and TRBJ1-2, is as follows: AAGVIQSPRHLIKEKRETATLKCYPIPRHDTVYWYQQGPGQDPQFLISFYEKMQSDKGSIPDRFSAQQFSDYHSELNMSSLELGDSALYFCASSLGGETDRDTNYGYTFGSGTRLTVV.

The chain is built from TRBV6-5 and TRBJ1-1, with D possibly TRBD1 on 5 matching bases. CDR1 is MNHEY and CDR2 is SVGAGI in the germline V gene. There are 15 residues in the CDR3. Between the trimmed V and J ends, which lost 0 bases and 11 bases, there was a span of 19 bases. CDR3 coding DNA: TGTGCCAGCAGTTACTCGAAAGGCGGGGGAACATCGGCTTTCTTT. Protein product: CASSYSKGGGTSAFF.

The gene calls are TRBV28 and TRBJ2-3, with 8 bases aligning to TRBD2. The germline gives CDR1 MDHEN, CDR2 SYDVKM. This CDR3 spans 13 amino acids. Trimming cost V 2 bases and J 5 bases; bases outside gene matches: 0. The CDR3 protein is CASSLTSGDTQYF. CDR3 nucleotide sequence: TGTGCCAGCAGTTTAACTAGCGGAGATACGCAGTATTTT. The full variable domain, rest sourced from reference TRBV28 and TRBJ2-3, is DVKVTQSSRYLVKRTGEKVFLECVQDMDHENMFWYRQDPGLGLRLIYFSYDVKMKEKGDIPEGYSVSREKKERFSLILESASTNQTSMYLCASSLTSGDTQYFGPGTRLTVL.

The chain is built from TRBV9 and TRBJ1-3; 7 bases align to TRBD1. The germline CDR1 and CDR2 sequences are SGDLS and YYNGEE. The junction had 6 bases not matched to a gene; V was cut back by 4 bases and J by 2 bases. The CDR3 is 15 amino acids. The DNA of the CDR3 is TGTGCCAGCAGCTTTAACCAGGGGGCTGGAAACACCATATATTTT. It translates to CASSFNQGAGNTIYF.

The chain couples TRBV2 to TRBJ1-5; a weak D match, TRBD1 (5 bases). This CDR3 is built from 17 residues. Germline V gene lookup returns CDR1 SNHLY and CDR2 FYNNEI. Trimming took off 3 bases at V and 0 bases at J, with 15 bases between the two ends. CDR3 DNA sequence: TGTGCCAGCAGTGAGGAACAGGCAGCAATTAGCAATCAGCCCCAGCATTTT. It yields the protein CASSEEQAAISNQPQHF.

The J gene is TRBJ2-1, the V gene TRBV5-1; 14 bases map to TRBD2. After removal of 4 bases from V and 7 bases from J, the junction contained 7 bases not matched to a gene. Germline CDR1 SGHRS, CDR2 YFSETQ. The CDR3 runs 16 residues. CDR3 coding DNA: TGCGCCAGCAGCCCGGGACTAGCGGGAGTTCTTAATGAGCAGTTCTTC. Protein sequence: CASSPGLAGVLNEQFF.